A selection of T cell receptor beta chains follows, all from one sample in a study of shared clonotypes between healthy human individuals. TCRdb's copy holds only in-frame clones and misses some; the assay was immunoSEQ multiplex PCR. The table lists roughly 2.6 million clones, roughly nine tenths of them singletons. The sequencing sample was made of naive CD4+ T cells sorted from blood. These receptors came from a man aged 18 to 30 in good health. The CDR3 runs from the conserved cysteine through the conserved F or W. Each record gives: V gene, J gene, D gene, clone size, CDR3 protein, CDR3 DNA. A D gene is named only where the DNA matches it firmly. Clone size, where shown, is once, few, many, or a class for clones that have expanded.

TRBV7-9	TRBJ1-1	.	.	CASGRQSNTEAFF	TGTGCCAGCGGTAGACAGTCGAACACTGAAGCTTTCTTT
TRBV2	TRBJ2-3	.	.	CASRTDRSTDTQYF	TGTGCCAGCCGGACGGACCGGAGCACAGATACGCAGTATTTT
TRBV6-6	TRBJ1-5	.	.	CASSYSDVSNQPQHF	TGTGCCAGCAGTTACTCAGACGTTAGCAATCAGCCCCAGCATTTT
TRBV5-1	TRBJ2-2	.	.	CASSLDPGSTGELFF	TGCGCCAGCAGCTTGGATCCGGGAAGCACCGGGGAGCTGTTTTTT
TRBV5-4	TRBJ2-3	.	.	CASTVTGADTQYF	TGTGCCAGCACCGTGACGGGGGCAGATACGCAGTATTTT
TRBV11-2	TRBJ2-1	.	.	CASSLTSGQKANEQFF	TGTGCCAGCAGCTTAACTTCGGGACAAAAGGCCAATGAGCAGTTCTTC
TRBV19	TRBJ1-6	.	.	CASRGASYNSPLHF	TGTGCCAGTAGGGGGGCCAGTTATAATTCACCCCTCCACTTT
TRBV19	TRBJ2-4	.	once	CASSIVGNIQYF	TGTGCCAGTAGTATCGTGGGAAACATTCAGTACTTC
TRBV9	TRBJ2-5	.	.	CASSVGLPPRMPLAQETQYF	TGTGCCAGCAGCGTAGGACTACCCCCCCGCATGCCGTTAGCGCAAGAGACCCAGTACTTC
TRBV6-1	TRBJ1-2	.	.	CASSEIGGPDGYTF	TGTGCCAGCAGTGAAATTGGGGGGCCGGATGGCTACACCTTC